This entry lists 9 T cell receptor beta chains sequenced from one sample in a study of Ad26.COV2.S vaccination and SARS-CoV-2 variants. The sample's treatment: around 19 received Ad26.COV2.S at low or high dose, single or two shots; several received placebo; per-sample allocation not given. Repertoires come from day 63 after the first vaccine or placebo injection. The protocol was immunoSEQ multiplex PCR, while the TCRdb copy is restricted to in-frame clones and leaves out a portion. The table shows 350,000 to 400,000 clones, with 75% to 90% occurring only once. Specimen: peripheral blood, collected in a trial of Ad26.COV2.S vaccine versus placebo. Receptors originate from a person aged 18 to 59 who received the Ad26.COV2.S COVID-19 vaccine or a placebo.

Concerning this clone: In the same sample, other DNA sequences code for this CDR3. The V gene is TRBV3-1 (or the pseudogene TRBV3-2), the J gene TRBJ1-5; D may be TRBD1 (5 bases). Per germline, CDR1 LGHDT and CDR2 YNNKEL (reference sequence). V lost 1 base and J lost 4, with 8 bases in between. The CDR3 extends over 14 amino acids. DNA of the CDR3: TGTGCCAGCAGCCAAGGTACAGGTAATCAGCCCCAGCATTTT. This sequence encodes CASSQGTGNQPQHF.

The J gene is TRBJ1-4, the V gene TRBV7-9, with 10 bases lining up with TRBD1. V dropped 3 bases and J dropped 1; count of bases not matched to a gene: 2. Per germline, CDR1 SEHNR and CDR2 FQNEAQ (reference sequence). The CDR3 consists of 16 residues. The CDR3 sequence is CASSLTGGLTNEKLFF. Here the CDR3 DNA reads TGTGCCAGCAGCTTGACAGGGGGCCTAACTAATGAAAAACTGTTTTTT.

This rearrangement joins TRBV5-4 to TRBJ1-2, with a possible D match to TRBD1 (6 bases). V was trimmed by 1 base and J by 0 bases, leaving 16 bases between them. Germline CDR1 is SGHNT and CDR2 is YYREEE (reference sequence). The CDR3 runs 17 residues. The CDR3, as DNA: TGTGCCAGCAGCTTGAGCCCTGGGGGCCGTTCTAACTATGGCTACACCTTC. Protein: CASSLSPGGRSNYGYTF. Looking up the rest from reference TRBV5-4 and TRBJ1-2 gives the full variable domain: ETGVTQSPTHLIKTRGQQVTLRCSSQSGHNTVSWYQQALGQGPQFIFQYYREEENGRGNFPPRFSGLQFPNYSSELNVNALELDDSALYLCASSLSPGGRSNYGYTFGSGTRLTVV.

The CDR3 region is CASSPMNTEAFF. In DNA, the CDR3 is TGTGCCAGCAGCCCGATGAACACTGAAGCTTTCTTT. The chain uses TRBV11-2 and TRBJ1-1, with unresolved D. This CDR3 is built from 12 residues. V was clipped by 5 bases and J by 0 bases, with 4 bases between them. Germline CDR1 is SGHAT and CDR2 is FQNNGV.

CDR3 sequence: CASSPITGNYNEQFF. CDR3 in DNA: TGCGCCAGCAGCCCCATAACCGGGAACTACAATGAGCAGTTCTTC. The rearrangement joins TRBV5-1 to TRBJ2-1; weak D call: TRBD2 (5 bases). V gave up 4 bases and J gave up 3 bases, with 14 bases separating them. This CDR3 is built from 15 residues. Germline loops: CDR1 SGHRS, CDR2 YFSETQ.

The rearrangement joins TRBV18 to TRBJ2-5; D gene unclear. Germline V gene lookup returns CDR1 KGHSH and CDR2 LQKENI. This CDR3 spans 12 amino acids. V lost 4 bases and J 2 bases, leaving 5 bases between the germline ends. The CDR3 sequence is CASSHPQETQYF. In DNA, the CDR3 is TGTGCCAGCTCACACCCTCAAGAGACCCAGTACTTC.

CDR3: CAISGSLGLRGANVLTF. The CDR3 DNA follows: TGTGCCATCAGTGGCTCTCTGGGGCTAAGGGGGGCCAACGTCCTGACTTTC. This chain uses TRBV10-3 with TRBJ2-6; the D gene is possibly TRBD1 (5 bases). The CDR3 is made up of 17 amino acids. Germline CDR1 ENHRY, CDR2 SYGVKD. The ends were cut back, 4 bases at V and 4 bases at J, with 17 bases in the middle.

The chain combines TRBV18 with TRBJ1-1, with 7 bases identical to TRBD1. V was clipped by 0 bases and J by 3 bases; unmatched bases: 4. CDR1 is KGHSH, CDR2 LQKENI, per germline. The length of the CDR3 is 15 residues. The CDR3 here is CASSPPRGLYTEAFF. CDR3 coding DNA: TGTGCCAGCTCACCACCGAGGGGGCTATACACTGAAGCTTTCTTT.

The chain couples TRBV27 to TRBJ1-2, with D possibly TRBD1 on 5 matching bases. Germline CDR1 is MNHEY and CDR2 is SMNVEV (reference sequence). V lost 2 bases and J 6 bases, leaving 13 bases between the germline ends. The CDR3 covers 14 residues. The CDR3, as DNA: TGTGCCAGCAGTTTAGGGCCAGGGTTGCATGGCTACACCTTC. This translates into CASSLGPGLHGYTF.